This TCR beta chain was identified during a study of shared clonotypes between healthy human individuals. Per the germline V gene, CDR1 is SGHRS and CDR2 is YFSETQ. This CDR3 is 16 amino acids long. J was trimmed by 0 bases and V by 4 bases; bases with no gene match: 10. This clone was observed a single time. Generated by immunoSEQ multiplex PCR, the TCRdb table keeps only in-frame clones and is missing some. Here the sample spans some 2.4 million clones, roughly 93% being singletons. The chain employs TRBV5-1 and TRBJ2-7; 7 bases match TRBD1. Sequences were obtained from naive CD4+ T cells from PBMCs. The subset: CD45RA+ positively selected. The receptor was isolated from a man aged 18 to 30 in good health. Some clones in this sample may be carry-over from other donors' samples. This CDR3 reads CASSLSTGASSYEQYF. The CDR3 bases are TGCGCCAGCAGCCTTTCTACAGGGGCCAGCTCCTACGAGCAGTACTTC. Supplemented by reference TRBV5-1 and TRBJ2-7, the full variable domain reads KAGVTQTPRYLIKTRGQQVTLSCSPISGHRSVSWYQQTPGQGLQFLFEYFSETQRNKGNFPGRFSGRQFSNSRSEMNVSTLELGDSALYLCASSLSTGASSYEQYFGPGTRLTVT.